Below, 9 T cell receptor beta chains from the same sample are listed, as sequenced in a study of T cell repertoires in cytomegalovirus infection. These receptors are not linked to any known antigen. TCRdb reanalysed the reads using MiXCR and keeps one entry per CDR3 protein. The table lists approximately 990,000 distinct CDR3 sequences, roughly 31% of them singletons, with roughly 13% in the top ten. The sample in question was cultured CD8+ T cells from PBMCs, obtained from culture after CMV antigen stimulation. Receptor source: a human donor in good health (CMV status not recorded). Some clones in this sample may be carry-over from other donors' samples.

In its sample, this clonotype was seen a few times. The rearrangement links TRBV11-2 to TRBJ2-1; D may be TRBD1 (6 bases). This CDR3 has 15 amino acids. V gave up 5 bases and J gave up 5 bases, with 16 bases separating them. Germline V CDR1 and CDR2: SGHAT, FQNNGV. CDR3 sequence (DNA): TGTGCCAGCAGCGTTAAATCAGGGGTTCACAATGAGCAGTTCTTC. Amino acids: CASSVKSGVHNEQFF.

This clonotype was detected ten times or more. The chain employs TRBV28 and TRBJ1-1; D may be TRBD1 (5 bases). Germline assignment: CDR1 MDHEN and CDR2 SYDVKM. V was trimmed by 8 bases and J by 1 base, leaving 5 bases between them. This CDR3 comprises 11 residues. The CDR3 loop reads CASGTNTEAFF. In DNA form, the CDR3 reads TGTGCCAGCGGGACGAACACTGAAGCTTTCTTT.

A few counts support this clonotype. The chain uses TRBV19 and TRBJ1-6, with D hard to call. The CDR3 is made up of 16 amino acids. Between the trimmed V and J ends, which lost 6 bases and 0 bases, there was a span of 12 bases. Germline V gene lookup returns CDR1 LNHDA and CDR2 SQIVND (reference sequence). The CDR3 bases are TGTGCCAGTAGCCTCTCCGTCGGCTCCTATAATTCACCCCTCCACTTT. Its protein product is CASSLSVGSYNSPLHF.

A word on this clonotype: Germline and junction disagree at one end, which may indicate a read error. Here the CDR3 reads CVSSSRGPNTEAFF. The CDR3 nucleotides are TGTGTCAGCAGCTCCAGGGGGCCGAACACTGAAGCTTTCTTT. V and J are TRBV5-6 and TRBJ1-1, with TRBD1 identical over 8 bases. Germline V gene data show CDR1 as SGHDT and CDR2 as YYEEEE. This CDR3 region has 14 residues.

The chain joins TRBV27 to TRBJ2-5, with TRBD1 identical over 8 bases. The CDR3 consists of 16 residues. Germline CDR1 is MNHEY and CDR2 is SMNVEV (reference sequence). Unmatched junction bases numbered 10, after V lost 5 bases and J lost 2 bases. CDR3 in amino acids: CASSPRTGKGQETQYF. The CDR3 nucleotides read TGTGCCAGCAGTCCAAGGACAGGGAAGGGACAAGAGACCCAGTACTTC.

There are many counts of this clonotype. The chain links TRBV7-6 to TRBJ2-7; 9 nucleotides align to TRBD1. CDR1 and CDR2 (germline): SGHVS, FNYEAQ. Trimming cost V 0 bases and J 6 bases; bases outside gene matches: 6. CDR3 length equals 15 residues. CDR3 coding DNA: TGTGCCAGCAGCTTAGCGGGGACAGGGCCAAGCGAGCAGTACGTC. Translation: CASSLAGTGPSEQYV.

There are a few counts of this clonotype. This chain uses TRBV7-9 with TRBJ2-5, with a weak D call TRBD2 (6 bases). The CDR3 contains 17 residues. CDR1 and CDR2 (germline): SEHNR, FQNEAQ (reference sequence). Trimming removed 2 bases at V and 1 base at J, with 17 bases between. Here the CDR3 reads CASSLLPGLLSQETQYF. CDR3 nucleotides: TGTGCCAGCAGCTTATTACCGGGACTTTTGTCCCAAGAGACCCAGTACTTC.

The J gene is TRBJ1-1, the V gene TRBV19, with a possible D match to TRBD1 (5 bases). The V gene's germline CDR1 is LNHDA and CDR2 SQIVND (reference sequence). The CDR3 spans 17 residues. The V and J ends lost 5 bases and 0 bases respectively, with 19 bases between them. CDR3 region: CASSPGTALPLNTEAFF. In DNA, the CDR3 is TGTGCCAGTAGTCCCGGGACGGCCTTACCCTTGAACACTGAAGCTTTCTTT. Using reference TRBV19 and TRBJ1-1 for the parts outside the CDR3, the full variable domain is DGGITQSPKYLFRKEGQNVTLSCEQNLNHDAMYWYRQDPGQGLRLIYYSQIVNDFQKGDIAEGYSVSREKKESFPLTVTSAQKNPTAFYLCASSPGTALPLNTEAFFGQGTRLTVV.

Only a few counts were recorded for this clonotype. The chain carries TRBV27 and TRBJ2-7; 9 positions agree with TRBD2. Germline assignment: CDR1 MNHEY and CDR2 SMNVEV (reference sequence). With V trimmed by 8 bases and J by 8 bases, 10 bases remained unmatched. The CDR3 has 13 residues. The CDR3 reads CASQKRTSEQQYF. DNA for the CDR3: TGTGCCAGCCAAAAAAGGACTAGCGAACAGCAGTACTTC.